This section outlines one T cell receptor (beta chain) sequence together with its context. Its antigen remains unknown. Assay: immunoSEQ multiplex PCR; the TCRdb copy retains only in-frame clones and omits some. The sample has about 95,000 clones, approximately 85% seen once. These data are taken from a study of OX40 agonist ivuxolimab in advanced cancers. Study at large: Ivuxolimab, an antibody acting as an agonist of OX40 (CD134), was used to treat patients. Study-level results: CD4+ and CD8+ T cells in blood underwent clonal expansion by week 6 at 0.1 to 3.0 mg/kg. Averaged across samples, CD8+ T cells carried more expanded clones than CD4+ did.

The TCR comes from an adult with an advanced solid tumor such as melanoma, head and neck, liver or kidney cancer. Material: CD4+ or CD8+ T cells sorted from blood, obtained in a trial of the OX40 agonist ivuxolimab.

CDR3 coding DNA: TGTGCCAGCTCACCCCAGGGCTGGCGCACAGATACGCAGTATTTT. It yields the protein CASSPQGWRTDTQYF. V usage is TRBV18 and J usage is TRBJ2-3, with D perhaps TRBD1 (5 bases). The V gene's germline CDR1 is KGHSH and CDR2 LQKENI. This CDR3 is 15 amino acids long. Between the trimmed V and J ends, which lost 3 bases and 1 base, there was a span of 11 bases. Filled out from reference TRBV18 and TRBJ2-3, the complete variable domain reads NAGVMQNPRHLVRRRGQEARLRCSPMKGHSHVYWYRQLPEEGLKFMVYLQKENIIDESGMPKERFSAEFPKEGPSILRIQQVVRGDSAAYFCASSPQGWRTDTQYFGPGTRLTVL.